This TCR beta chain came from a study of immune evolution from preneoplasia to lung adenocarcinoma. In the study overall: HLA loss of heterozygosity: under 7.5% AIS, approximately 15% MIA, 30% to 35% ADC, none AAH.

The CDR3 contains 12 residues. Deletions cut 2 bases from V and 2 bases from J, with 3 bases between. Per germline, CDR1 KGHSH and CDR2 LQKENI. Measured with immunoSEQ multiplex PCR; TCRdb has only the in-frame clones, and not every one. The sample shows 5,000 to 6,000 clones, about four fifths of them seen only once. Turning to this clone: The antigen remains undetermined. The same CDR3 also results from other DNA sequences found in this sample.

Regarding the study as a whole: T cell clonality was higher in KRAS-mutant than EGFR-mutant or wild-type nodules.

V is TRBV18 and J is TRBJ2-5; no clear D gene. This clonotype originated in a person aged 60-79 years with lung adenocarcinoma. Sequenced sample: FFPE minimally invasive lung adenocarcinoma tissue. This chain's CDR3 is CASSPGQETQYF. For the CDR3, the DNA is TGTGCCAGCTCACCAGGGCAAGAGACCCAGTACTTC.